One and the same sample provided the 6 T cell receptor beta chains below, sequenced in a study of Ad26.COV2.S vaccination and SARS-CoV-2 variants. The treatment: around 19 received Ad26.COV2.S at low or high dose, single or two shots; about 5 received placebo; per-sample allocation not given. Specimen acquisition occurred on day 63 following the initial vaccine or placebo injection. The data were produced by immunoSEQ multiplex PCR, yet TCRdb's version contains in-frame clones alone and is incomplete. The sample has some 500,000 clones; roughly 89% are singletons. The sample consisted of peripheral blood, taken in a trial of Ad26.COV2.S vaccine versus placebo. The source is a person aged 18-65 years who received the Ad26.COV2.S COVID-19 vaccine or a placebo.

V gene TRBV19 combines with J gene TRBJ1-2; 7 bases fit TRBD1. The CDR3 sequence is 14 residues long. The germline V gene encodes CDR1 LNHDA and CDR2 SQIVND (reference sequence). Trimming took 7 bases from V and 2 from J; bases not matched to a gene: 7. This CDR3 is CASTPTGFNYGYTF. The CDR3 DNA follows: TGTGCCAGTACCCCGACAGGGTTCAACTATGGCTACACCTTC.

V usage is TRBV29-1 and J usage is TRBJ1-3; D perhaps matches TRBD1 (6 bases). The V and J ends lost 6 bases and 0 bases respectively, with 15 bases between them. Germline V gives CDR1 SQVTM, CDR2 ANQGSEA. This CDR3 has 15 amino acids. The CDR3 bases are TGCAGCGTGGGGAGGGGGGCCGGCTCTGGAAACACCATATATTTT. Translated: CSVGRGAGSGNTIYF. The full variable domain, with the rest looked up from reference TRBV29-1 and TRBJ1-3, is SAVISQKPSRDICQRGTSLTIQCQVDSQVTMMFWYRQQPGQSLTLIATANQGSEATYESGFVIDKFPISRPNLTFSTLTVSNMSPEDSSIYLCSVGRGAGSGNTIYFGEGSWLTVV.

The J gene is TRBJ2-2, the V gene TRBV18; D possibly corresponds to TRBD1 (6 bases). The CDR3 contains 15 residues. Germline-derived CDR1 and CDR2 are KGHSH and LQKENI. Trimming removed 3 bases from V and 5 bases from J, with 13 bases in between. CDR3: CASSPIQGRTGELFF. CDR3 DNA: TGTGCCAGCTCACCCATACAGGGAAGAACCGGGGAGCTGTTTTTT.

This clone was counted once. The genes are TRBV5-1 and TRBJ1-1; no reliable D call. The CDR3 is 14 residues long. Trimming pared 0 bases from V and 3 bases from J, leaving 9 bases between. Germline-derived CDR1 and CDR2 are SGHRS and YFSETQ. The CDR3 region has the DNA TGCGCCAGCAGCTTGGACAGAACTGACACTGAAGCTTTCTTT. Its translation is CASSLDRTDTEAFF.

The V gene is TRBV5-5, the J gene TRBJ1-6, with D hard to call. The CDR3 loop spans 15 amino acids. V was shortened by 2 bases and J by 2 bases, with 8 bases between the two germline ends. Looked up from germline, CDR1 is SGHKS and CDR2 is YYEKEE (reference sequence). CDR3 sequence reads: CASSLRGPYNSPLHF. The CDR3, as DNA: TGTGCCAGCAGCTTAAGAGGCCCCTATAATTCACCCCTCCACTTT.

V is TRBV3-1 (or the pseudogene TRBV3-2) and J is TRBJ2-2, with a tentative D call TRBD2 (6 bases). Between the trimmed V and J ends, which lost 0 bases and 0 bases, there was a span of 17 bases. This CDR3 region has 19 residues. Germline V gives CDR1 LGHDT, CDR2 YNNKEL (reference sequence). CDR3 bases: TGTGCCAGCAGCCAAGAGGATCCGGGACTTCCGACGAACACCGGGGAGCTGTTTTTT. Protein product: CASSQEDPGLPTNTGELFF.